The clone carrying this TCR beta chain was seen many times. Germline V lookup: CDR1 SGHTA, CDR2 FQGNSA. The CDR3 covers 16 residues. V lost 5 bases and J lost 6, with 21 bases in between. The record originates from a study of T cells in Graves' hyperthyroidism and ophthalmopathy. Regions amplified from RNA transcripts were the TCR beta CDR3 regions. A first-round RT-PCR of the TCR CDR3 used the HTBI primer set. MiXCR was run by TCRdb on the multiplex PCR reads, yielding one entry per CDR3 protein. The sample yields approximately 200,000 distinct CDR3 sequences, approximately 20% seen once. The TCR sequence derives from a middle-aged man with Graves' hyperthyroidism. The sequenced sample consisted of blood. This chain uses TRBV7-2 with TRBJ2-3, with D maybe TRBD2 (6 bases). The DNA of the CDR3 is TGTGCCAGCAGCGCAGGCCGGGGGACCTGGGCGGATACGCAGTATTTT. It codes for CASSAGRGTWADTQYF. Variable domain in full (rest from reference TRBV7-2 and TRBJ2-3): GAGVSQSPSNKVTEKGKDVELRCDPISGHTALYWYRQSLGQGLEFLIYFQGNSAPDKSGLPSDRFSAERTGGSVSTLTIQRTQQEDSAVYLCASSAGRGTWADTQYFGPGTRLTVL.